This TCR beta chain stems from a study of response to subunit inactivated influenza vaccine. The CDR3 loop spans 16 amino acids. The germline V gene has CDR1 WNHNN and CDR2 SYGVQD (reference sequence). V dropped 0 bases and J dropped 4; count of bases not matched to a gene: 5. Each CDR3 protein gets one entry after TCRdb re-called the RT-PCR reads with MiXCR. The profile shows 590,000 or so distinct CDR3 sequences, around 13% of them singletons. The rearrangement joins TRBV10-1 to TRBJ2-1; 8 bases fit TRBD2. The material was PBMCs from blood, obtained about 14 days before vaccination. The TCR sequence derives from a man between 45 and 60 years old who received an inactivated influenza vaccine. CDR3 protein: CASSESSGGRYNEQFF. Here the CDR3 DNA reads TGCGCCAGCAGTGAGTCGAGCGGGGGAAGATACAATGAGCAGTTCTTC.